This T cell receptor (beta chain) derives from a study of blood T cell repertoires in COVID-19. Overall study context: There were acute and convalescent COVID-19 samples, and they came from the United States, Italy and Spain. T cells, B-cell-depleted T cells, or PBMCs supplied cDNA or gDNA.

This clone was detected once. This CDR3 is built from 15 residues. Germline CDR1 SGHTA, CDR2 FQGNSA. The trim removed 5 bases at V and 4 bases at J, leaving 9 bases unmatched. Sequenced by immunoSEQ multiplex PCR; TCRdb stores in-frame clones only, minus some. The sample shows about 140,000 clones, about 70% of them seen only once. The sequenced material came from peripheral blood. This clonotype was sampled from an elderly man with acute or convalescent COVID-19. The chain employs TRBV7-2 and TRBJ1-2, with 8 bases that match TRBD1. In DNA form, the CDR3 reads TGTGCCAGCAGCCGTGGACAGGGAGAAACCTATGGCTACACCTTC. Translation gives CASSRGQGETYGYTF.